This T cell receptor (beta chain) stems from a study of radiotherapy plus CTLA-4 blockade in lung cancer. Study information: Across the patients, objective responses occurred in approximately 18%, and disease control in about 29%.

Study observations and caveats: Blood TCR clones of tumor origin expanded after radiotherapy plus ipilimumab. Strongest reported response predictors: early blood clone changes and post-radiation interferon-beta.

The CDR3 is 16 residues long. Germline CDR1 and CDR2: SGHTA and FQGTGA. Trimming took off 5 bases at V and 0 bases at J, with 15 bases between the two ends. Turning to this clone: Antigen unknown.

People whose metastatic non-small-cell lung cancer was chemo-refractory got focal radiation along with CTLA-4 blockade by ipilimumab. Sequencing used immunoSEQ multiplex PCR; TCRdb keeps in-frame clones, though not all of them. The sample records more than 12,000 clones, around three quarters being singletons. The J gene is TRBJ2-3, the V gene TRBV7-3, with a tentative D call TRBD2 (6 bases). Specimen: peripheral blood, collected from a patient treated with radiotherapy plus ipilimumab. The sequence was obtained from a human donor with non-small cell lung cancer whose response to radiotherapy plus ipilimumab could not be evaluated. CDR3 nucleotides: TGTGCCAGCAGCCCGTGGACGGGGACTAGCACAGATACGCAGTATTTT. Translating gives CASSPWTGTSTDTQYF.